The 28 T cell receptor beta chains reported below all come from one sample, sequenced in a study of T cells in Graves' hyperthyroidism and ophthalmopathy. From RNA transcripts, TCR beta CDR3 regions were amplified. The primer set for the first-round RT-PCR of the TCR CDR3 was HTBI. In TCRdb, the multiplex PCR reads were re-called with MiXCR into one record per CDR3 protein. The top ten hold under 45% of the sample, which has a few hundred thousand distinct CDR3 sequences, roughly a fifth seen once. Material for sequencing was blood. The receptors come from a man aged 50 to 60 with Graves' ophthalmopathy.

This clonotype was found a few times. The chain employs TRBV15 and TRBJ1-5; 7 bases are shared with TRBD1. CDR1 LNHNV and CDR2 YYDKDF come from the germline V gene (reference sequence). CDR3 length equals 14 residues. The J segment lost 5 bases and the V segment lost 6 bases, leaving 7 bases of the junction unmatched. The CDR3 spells CATSTDRAHQPQHF. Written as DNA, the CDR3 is TGTGCCACCAGTACCGACAGGGCCCATCAGCCCCAGCATTTT.

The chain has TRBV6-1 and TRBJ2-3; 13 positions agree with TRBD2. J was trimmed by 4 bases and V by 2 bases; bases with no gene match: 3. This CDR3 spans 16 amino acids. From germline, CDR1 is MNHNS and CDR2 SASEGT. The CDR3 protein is CASSEPGLAGSDTQYF. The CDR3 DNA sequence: TGTGCCAGCAGTGAACCGGGACTAGCGGGATCAGATACGCAGTATTTT.

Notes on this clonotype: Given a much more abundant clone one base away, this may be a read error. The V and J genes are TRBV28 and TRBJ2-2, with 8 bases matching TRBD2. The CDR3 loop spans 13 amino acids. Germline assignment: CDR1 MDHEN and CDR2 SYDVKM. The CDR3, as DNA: TGTGCCAGCAGTTTAGACCTTCGGGGGGGGCTGTTTTTT. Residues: CASSLDLRGGLFF.

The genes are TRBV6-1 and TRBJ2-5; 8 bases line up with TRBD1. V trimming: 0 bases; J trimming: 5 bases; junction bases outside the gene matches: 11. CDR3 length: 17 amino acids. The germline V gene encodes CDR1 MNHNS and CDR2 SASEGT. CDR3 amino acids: CASSEALQGVNRETQYF. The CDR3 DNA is TGTGCCAGCAGTGAAGCTCTACAGGGGGTAAACAGGGAGACCCAGTACTTC.

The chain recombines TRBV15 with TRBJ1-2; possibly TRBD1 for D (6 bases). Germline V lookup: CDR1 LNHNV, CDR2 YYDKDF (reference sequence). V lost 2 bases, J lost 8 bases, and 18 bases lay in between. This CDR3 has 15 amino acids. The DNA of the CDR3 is TGTGCCACCAGCAGATCGAGGCCGGGGGGCAAGGGCTACACCTTC. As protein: CATSRSRPGGKGYTF.

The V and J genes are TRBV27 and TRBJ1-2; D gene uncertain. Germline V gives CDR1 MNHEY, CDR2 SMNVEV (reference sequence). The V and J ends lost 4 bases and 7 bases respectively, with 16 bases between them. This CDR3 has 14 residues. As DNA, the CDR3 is TGTGCCAGCAGTTCCTTACCCGGCAGGAGTGGCTACACCTTC. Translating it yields CASSSLPGRSGYTF.

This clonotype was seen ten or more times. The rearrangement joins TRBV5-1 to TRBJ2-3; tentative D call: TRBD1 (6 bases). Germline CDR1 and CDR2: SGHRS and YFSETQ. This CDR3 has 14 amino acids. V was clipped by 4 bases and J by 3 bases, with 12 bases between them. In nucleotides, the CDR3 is TGCGCCAGCAGCGTACAGGGAGAGACAGATACGCAGTATTTT. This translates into CASSVQGETDTQYF. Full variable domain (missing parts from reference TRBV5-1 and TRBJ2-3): KAGVTQTPRYLIKTRGQQVTLSCSPISGHRSVSWYQQTPGQGLQFLFEYFSETQRNKGNFPGRFSGRQFSNSRSEMNVSTLELGDSALYLCASSVQGETDTQYFGPGTRLTVL.

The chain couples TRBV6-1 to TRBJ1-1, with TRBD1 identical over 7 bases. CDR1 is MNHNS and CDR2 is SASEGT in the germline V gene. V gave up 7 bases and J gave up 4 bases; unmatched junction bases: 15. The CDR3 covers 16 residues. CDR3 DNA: TGTGCCAGCATCCTCAGAGGGGGCCCAACCCTCACTGAAGCTTTCTTT. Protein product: CASILRGGPTLTEAFF.

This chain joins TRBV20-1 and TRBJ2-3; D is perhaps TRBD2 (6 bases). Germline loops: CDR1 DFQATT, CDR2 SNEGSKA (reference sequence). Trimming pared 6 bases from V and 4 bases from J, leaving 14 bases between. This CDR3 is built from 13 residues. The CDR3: CSAKTRVPDTQYF. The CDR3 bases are TGCAGTGCCAAGACTAGAGTCCCAGATACGCAGTATTTT.

The DNA of the CDR3 is TGCAGTGCTGGACTGAGCTCTGGGGCCAACGTCCTGACTTTC. Amino acids: CSAGLSSGANVLTF. The J gene is TRBJ2-6, the V gene TRBV20-1; a possible D gene is TRBD2 (5 bases). Germline V gene data show CDR1 as DFQATT and CDR2 as SNEGSKA (reference sequence). The ends were cut back, 5 bases at V and 0 bases at J, with 8 bases in the middle. This CDR3 is 14 amino acids long.

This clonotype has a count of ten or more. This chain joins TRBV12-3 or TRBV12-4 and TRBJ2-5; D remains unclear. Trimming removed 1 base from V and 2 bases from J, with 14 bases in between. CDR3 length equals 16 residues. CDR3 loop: CASSLDLGWQQETQYF. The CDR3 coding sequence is TGTGCCAGCAGTTTAGATCTGGGATGGCAACAAGAGACCCAGTACTTC.

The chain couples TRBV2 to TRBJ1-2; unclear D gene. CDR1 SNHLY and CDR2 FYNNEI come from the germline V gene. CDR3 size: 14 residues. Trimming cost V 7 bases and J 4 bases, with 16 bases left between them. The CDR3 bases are TGTGCCAGCACCGGACGGGGAAAATCCTATGGCTACACCTTC. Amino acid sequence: CASTGRGKSYGYTF.

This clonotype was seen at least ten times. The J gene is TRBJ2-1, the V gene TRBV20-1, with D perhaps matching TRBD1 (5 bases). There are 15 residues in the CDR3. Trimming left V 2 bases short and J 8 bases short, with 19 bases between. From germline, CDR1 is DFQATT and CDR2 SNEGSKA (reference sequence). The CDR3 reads CSARPGPGYIDEQFF. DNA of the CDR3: TGCAGTGCTAGACCGGGCCCAGGGTATATCGATGAGCAGTTCTTC.

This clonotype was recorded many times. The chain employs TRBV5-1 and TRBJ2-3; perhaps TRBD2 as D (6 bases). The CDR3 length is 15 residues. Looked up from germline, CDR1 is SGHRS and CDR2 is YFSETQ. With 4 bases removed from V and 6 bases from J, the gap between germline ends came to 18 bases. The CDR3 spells CASSKRGTRGDTQYF. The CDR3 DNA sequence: TGCGCCAGCAGCAAGCGCGGGACTCGAGGGGATACGCAGTATTTT.

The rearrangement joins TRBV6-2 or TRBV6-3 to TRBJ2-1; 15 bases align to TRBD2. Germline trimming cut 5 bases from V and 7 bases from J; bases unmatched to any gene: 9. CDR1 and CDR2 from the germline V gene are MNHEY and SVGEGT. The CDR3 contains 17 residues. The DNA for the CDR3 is TGTGCCAGCAGTGTCGGGACTAGCGGGGGGCATGGGAATGAGCAGTTCTTC. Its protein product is CASSVGTSGGHGNEQFF.

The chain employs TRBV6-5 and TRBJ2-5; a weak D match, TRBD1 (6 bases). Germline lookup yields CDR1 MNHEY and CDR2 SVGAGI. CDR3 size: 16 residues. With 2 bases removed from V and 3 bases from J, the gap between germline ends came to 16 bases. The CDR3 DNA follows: TGTGCCAGCAGTTACGGGGTCCAAACAGGGAAAGAGACCCAGTACTTC. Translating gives CASSYGVQTGKETQYF.

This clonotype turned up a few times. CDR3 protein: CSAREGTSGSYEQYF. Here the CDR3 DNA reads TGCAGTGCTAGAGAAGGGACTAGCGGGTCCTACGAGCAGTACTTC. The chain carries TRBV20-1 and TRBJ2-7; 12 bases are shared with TRBD2. Germline assignment: CDR1 DFQATT and CDR2 SNEGSKA (reference sequence). V was pared by 0 bases and J by 1 base, with 1 base of the junction left unmatched. This CDR3 is 15 amino acids long.

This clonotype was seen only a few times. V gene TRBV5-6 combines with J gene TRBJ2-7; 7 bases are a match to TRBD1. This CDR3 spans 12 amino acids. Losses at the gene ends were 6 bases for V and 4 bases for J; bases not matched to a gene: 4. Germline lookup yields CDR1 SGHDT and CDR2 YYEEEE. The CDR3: CASTRDRYEQYF. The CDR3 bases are TGTGCCAGCACCAGGGACAGATACGAGCAGTACTTC.

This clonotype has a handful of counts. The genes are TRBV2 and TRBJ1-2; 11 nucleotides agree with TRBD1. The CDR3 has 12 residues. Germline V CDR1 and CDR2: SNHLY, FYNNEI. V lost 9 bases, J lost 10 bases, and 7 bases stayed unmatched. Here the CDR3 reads CASGDRGSDYTF. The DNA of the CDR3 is TGTGCCAGTGGGGACAGGGGGTCGGACTACACCTTC.

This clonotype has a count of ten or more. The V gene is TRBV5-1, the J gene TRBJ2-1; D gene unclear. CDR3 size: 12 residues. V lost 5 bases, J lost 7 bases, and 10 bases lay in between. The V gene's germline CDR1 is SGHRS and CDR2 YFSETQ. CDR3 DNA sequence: TGCGCCAGCAGGGCAGGTTCGAATGAGCAGTTCTTC. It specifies CASRAGSNEQFF.

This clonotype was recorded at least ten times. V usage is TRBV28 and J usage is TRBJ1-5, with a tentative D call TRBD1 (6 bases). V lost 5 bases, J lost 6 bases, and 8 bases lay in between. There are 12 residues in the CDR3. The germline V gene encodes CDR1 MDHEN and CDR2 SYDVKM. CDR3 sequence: CASSTGIQPQHF. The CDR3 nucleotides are TGTGCCAGCAGTACAGGGATTCAGCCCCAGCATTTT.

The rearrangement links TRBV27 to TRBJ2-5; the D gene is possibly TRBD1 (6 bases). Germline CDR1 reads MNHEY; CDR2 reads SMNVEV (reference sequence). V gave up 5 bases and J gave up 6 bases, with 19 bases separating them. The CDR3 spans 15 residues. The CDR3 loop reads CASSPTTGREKTQYF. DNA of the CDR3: TGTGCCAGCAGTCCCACGACAGGAAGGGAGAAGACCCAGTACTTC.

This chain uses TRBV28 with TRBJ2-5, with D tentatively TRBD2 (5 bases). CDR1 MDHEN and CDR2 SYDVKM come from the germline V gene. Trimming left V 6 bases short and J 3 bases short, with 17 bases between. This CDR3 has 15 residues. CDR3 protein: CASSALARPKETQYF. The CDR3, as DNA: TGTGCCAGCAGCGCGCTAGCAAGGCCAAAAGAGACCCAGTACTTC. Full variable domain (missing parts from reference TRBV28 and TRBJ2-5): DVKVTQSSRYLVKRTGEKVFLECVQDMDHENMFWYRQDPGLGLRLIYFSYDVKMKEKGDIPEGYSVSREKKERFSLILESASTNQTSMYLCASSALARPKETQYFGPGTRLLVL.

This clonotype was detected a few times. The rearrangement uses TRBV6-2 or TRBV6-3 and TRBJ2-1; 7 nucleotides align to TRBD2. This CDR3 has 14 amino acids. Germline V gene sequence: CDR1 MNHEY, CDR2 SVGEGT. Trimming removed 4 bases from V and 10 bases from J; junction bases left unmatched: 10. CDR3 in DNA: TGTGCCAGCAGTTGGTCCACGGTCGGGGGGGAGCAGTTCTTC. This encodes CASSWSTVGGEQFF.

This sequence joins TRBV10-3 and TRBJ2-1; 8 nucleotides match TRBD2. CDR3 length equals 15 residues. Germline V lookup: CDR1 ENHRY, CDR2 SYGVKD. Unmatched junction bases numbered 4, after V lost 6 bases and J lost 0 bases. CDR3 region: CAIRMSGSSYNEQFF. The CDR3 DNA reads TGTGCCATCAGGATGAGCGGGAGCTCCTACAATGAGCAGTTCTTC.

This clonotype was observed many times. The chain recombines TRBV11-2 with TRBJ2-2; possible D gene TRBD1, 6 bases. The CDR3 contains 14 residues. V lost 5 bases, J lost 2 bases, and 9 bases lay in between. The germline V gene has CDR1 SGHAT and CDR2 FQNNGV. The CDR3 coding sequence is TGTGCCAGCAGCCGGGACATCAACACCGGGGAGCTGTTTTTT. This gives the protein CASSRDINTGELFF.

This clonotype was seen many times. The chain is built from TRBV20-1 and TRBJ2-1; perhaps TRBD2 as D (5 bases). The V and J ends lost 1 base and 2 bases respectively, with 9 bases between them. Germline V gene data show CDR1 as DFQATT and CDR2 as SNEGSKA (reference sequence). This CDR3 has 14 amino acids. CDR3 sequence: CSARVGDPYNEQFF. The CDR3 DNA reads TGCAGTGCTAGAGTGGGAGACCCCTACAATGAGCAGTTCTTC.

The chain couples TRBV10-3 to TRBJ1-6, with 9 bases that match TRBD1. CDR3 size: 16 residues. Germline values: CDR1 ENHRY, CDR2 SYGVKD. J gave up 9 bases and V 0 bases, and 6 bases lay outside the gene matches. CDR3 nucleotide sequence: TGTGCCATCAGTGAGTCAAGACAGGGGGTCGCTTCACCCCTCCACTTT. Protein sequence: CAISESRQGVASPLHF.